This passage covers 20 T cell receptor beta chains from one sample sequenced in a study of T cell changes during pregnancy in multiple sclerosis. TCRdb's copy holds only in-frame clones and misses some; the assay was immunoSEQ multiplex PCR. The table records approximately 130,000 clones, under 95% of them present only once. The source was peripheral blood, collected before pregnancy. The receptors derive from a female donor with multiple sclerosis, enrolled in a pregnancy study.

The J gene is TRBJ1-1, the V gene TRBV5-4; D possibly corresponds to TRBD1 (6 bases). Trimming left V 4 bases short and J 0 bases short, with 10 bases between. From germline, CDR1 is SGHNT and CDR2 YYREEE (reference sequence). The CDR3 is 14 amino acids. The CDR3 coding sequence is TGTGCCAGCAGCCGGGAGGGGGTGAACACTGAAGCTTTCTTT. This encodes CASSREGVNTEAFF.

V is TRBV20-1 and J is TRBJ1-2; D gene unclear. V lost 6 bases to trimming and J lost 4 bases, with 9 bases between them. Per the germline V gene, CDR1 is DFQATT and CDR2 is SNEGSKA (reference sequence). The CDR3 totals 11 residues. The CDR3 DNA is TGCAGTGCCCAGAGGGCCTATGGCTACACCTTC. It translates to CSAQRAYGYTF.

J is TRBJ1-4 and V is TRBV7-2; possible D gene TRBD1, 5 bases. Germline CDR1 reads SGHTA; CDR2 reads FQGNSA. V lost 5 bases to trimming and J lost 4 bases, with 11 bases between them. This CDR3 has 14 amino acids. The CDR3 sequence is CASSLRGFNEKLFF. CDR3 DNA: TGTGCCAGCAGCCTAAGGGGCTTTAATGAAAAACTGTTTTTT.

The chain's CDR3 is CASSYPGKPGYTF. In DNA form, the CDR3 reads TGTGCCAGCAGTTACCCGGGTAAACCTGGCTACACCTTC. The chain joins TRBV28 to TRBJ1-2; no firm D call. The V end lost 4 bases, the J end lost 7 bases, and 13 bases lay between the germline ends. Germline V gene lookup returns CDR1 MDHEN and CDR2 SYDVKM. The CDR3 totals 13 residues.

The V and J genes are TRBV2 and TRBJ2-2, with D perhaps matching TRBD2 (6 bases). The V gene lost 4 bases and the J gene lost 2 bases, with 11 bases spanning the gap. Germline CDR1 is SNHLY and CDR2 is FYNNEI. This CDR3 is built from 15 residues. Here the CDR3 reads CASSGPGLNTGELFF. CDR3 in DNA: TGTGCCAGCAGTGGCCCGGGACTTAACACCGGGGAGCTGTTTTTT.

The chain carries TRBV7-9 and TRBJ1-5; D unresolved. V gave up 1 base and J gave up 1 base, with 14 bases separating them. Germline assignment: CDR1 SEHNR and CDR2 FQNEAQ (reference sequence). CDR3 length: 17 residues. CDR3 protein: CASSLERGSGSNQPQHF. CDR3 nucleotide sequence: TGTGCCAGCAGCTTAGAAAGAGGGTCTGGGAGCAATCAGCCCCAGCATTTT.

The chain recombines TRBV5-1 with TRBJ1-1; the match to TRBD1 covers 8 bases. Germline CDR1 is SGHRS and CDR2 is YFSETQ. The trim removed 2 bases at V and 4 bases at J, leaving 1 base unmatched. This CDR3 spans 13 amino acids. CDR3 sequence reads: CASSFQGATEAFF. CDR3 DNA sequence: TGCGCCAGCAGCTTCCAGGGGGCCACTGAAGCTTTCTTT.

The rearrangement joins TRBV6-6 to TRBJ1-2; TRBD1 matches 7 bases. Germline V gene lookup returns CDR1 MNHNY and CDR2 SVGAGI (reference sequence). The J segment lost 8 bases and the V segment lost 5 bases, leaving 14 bases of the junction unmatched. This CDR3 has 15 residues. The CDR3 reads CASSPVGQARWGYTF. The CDR3 nucleotides are TGTGCCAGCAGTCCAGTTGGACAGGCCCGTTGGGGCTACACCTTC.

The chain couples TRBV5-5 to TRBJ2-5; TRBD1 matches 7 bases. Losses at the gene ends were 5 bases for V and 0 bases for J; bases not matched to a gene: 7. This CDR3 has 15 amino acids. Germline CDR1 and CDR2: SGHKS and YYEKEE (reference sequence). The CDR3 sequence: CASRFDRANQETQYF. CDR3 coding DNA: TGTGCCAGCAGGTTTGACAGGGCCAACCAAGAGACCCAGTACTTC.

The chain joins TRBV7-9 to TRBJ1-1; D is undetermined. The V gene's germline CDR1 is SEHNR and CDR2 FQNEAQ (reference sequence). The CDR3 consists of 13 residues. The V end was cut by 5 bases, the J end by 5 bases, with 12 bases between. CDR3 sequence (DNA): TGTGCCAGCAGCCCCCGGAGGGATACTGAAGCTTTCTTT. Translation: CASSPRRDTEAFF.

This rearrangement joins TRBV9 to TRBJ1-1, with 9 nucleotides matching TRBD1. V trimming: 4 bases; J trimming: 4 bases; junction bases outside the gene matches: 5. The CDR3 covers 14 residues. Germline V lookup: CDR1 SGDLS, CDR2 YYNGEE. The CDR3 loop reads CASSTLTGGTEAFF. CDR3 nucleotide sequence: TGTGCCAGCAGCACCTTGACAGGGGGCACTGAAGCTTTCTTT. The full variable domain, with the rest looked up from reference TRBV9 and TRBJ1-1, is DSGVTQTPKHLITATGQRVTLRCSPRSGDLSVYWYQQSLDQGLQFLIQYYNGEERAKGNILERFSAQQFPDLHSELNLSSLELGDSALYFCASSTLTGGTEAFFGQGTRLTVV.

The V and J genes are TRBV28 and TRBJ2-1, with D possibly matching TRBD2 (6 bases). CDR1 is MDHEN and CDR2 is SYDVKM in the germline V gene. V was trimmed by 6 bases and J by 0 bases, leaving 12 bases between them. The CDR3 totals 15 residues. The CDR3 reads CASRERVLSYNEQFF. CDR3 DNA: TGTGCCAGCAGGGAGCGGGTCCTCTCCTACAATGAGCAGTTCTTC.

The V and J genes are TRBV7-6 and TRBJ2-2, with 9 bases lining up with TRBD2. This CDR3 comprises 18 residues. Germline CDR1 reads SGHVS; CDR2 reads FNYEAQ. Trimming took 4 bases from V and 0 from J; bases not matched to a gene: 9. The CDR3 protein is CASSSPRRGGANTGELFF. CDR3 sequence (DNA): TGTGCCAGCAGCTCCCCCAGGCGGGGGGGGGCGAACACCGGGGAGCTGTTTTTT.

The chain has TRBV2 and TRBJ2-5; the match to TRBD2 covers 7 bases. Germline CDR1 and CDR2: SNHLY and FYNNEI. This CDR3 has 15 residues. V shed 7 bases and J 5 bases; nucleotides not matched to a gene: 13. This CDR3 is CASTGSRGEGETQYF. CDR3 DNA sequence: TGTGCCAGCACCGGTAGCCGCGGGGAGGGGGAGACCCAGTACTTC.

This sequence joins TRBV5-6 and TRBJ2-5; maybe TRBD1 (6 bases). The CDR3 length is 13 residues. Trimming left V 0 bases short and J 5 bases short, with 8 bases between. Germline V CDR1 and CDR2: SGHDT, YYEEEE. The CDR3 reads CASSLVQGETQYF. CDR3 nucleotide sequence: TGTGCCAGCAGCTTGGTACAGGGCGAGACCCAGTACTTC.

The chain has TRBV11-2 and TRBJ2-3; TRBD2 agrees at 7 bases. This CDR3 contains 16 residues. Germline V lookup: CDR1 SGHAT, CDR2 FQNNGV. V lost 5 bases and J lost 2; bases outside the gene matches: 10. CDR3 coding DNA: TGTGCCAGCAGCCCCCCTAGCGGACCTTTCACAGATACGCAGTATTTT. It yields the protein CASSPPSGPFTDTQYF. Full variable domain (missing parts from reference TRBV11-2 and TRBJ2-3): EAGVAQSPRYKIIEKRQSVAFWCNPISGHATLYWYQQILGQGPKLLIQFQNNGVVDDSQLPKDRFSAERLKGVDSTLKIQPAKLEDSAVYLCASSPPSGPFTDTQYFGPGTRLTVL.

The chain carries TRBV30 and TRBJ1-6, with D possibly TRBD1 on 5 matching bases. The ends were cut back, 3 bases at V and 5 bases at J, with 14 bases in the middle. In germline, CDR1 is GTSNPN, CDR2 SVGIG (reference sequence). CDR3 length: 15 residues. In nucleotides, the CDR3 is TGTGCCTGGAGGGCGGGGGTTGTAGATAATTCACCCCTCCACTTT. Amino acid sequence: CAWRAGVVDNSPLHF. The variable domain in full, completed from reference TRBV30 and TRBJ1-6, reads SQTIHQWPATLVQPVGSPLSLECTVEGTSNPNLYWYRQAAGRGLQLLFYSVGIGQISSEVPQNLSASRPQDRQFILSSKKLLLSDSGFYLCAWRAGVVDNSPLHFGNGTRLTVT.

The chain carries TRBV5-1 and TRBJ1-5; 7 bases map to TRBD1. The germline V gene has CDR1 SGHRS and CDR2 YFSETQ. Trimming took 3 bases from V and 2 from J; bases not matched to a gene: 2. This CDR3 has 14 amino acids. The CDR3 loop reads CASSSGQGNQPQHF. The CDR3 nucleotides read TGCGCCAGCAGCTCTGGACAGGGCAATCAGCCCCAGCATTTT.

The chain links TRBV7-2 to TRBJ1-6, with D maybe TRBD1 (5 bases). Germline CDR1 is SGHTA and CDR2 is FQGNSA. This CDR3 contains 17 residues. The V end lost 1 base, the J end lost 7 bases, and 17 bases lay between the germline ends. The CDR3 here is CASSLGSPGQRNSPLHF. In DNA, the CDR3 is TGTGCCAGCAGCTTAGGTTCCCCCGGACAACGGAATTCACCCCTCCACTTT.

This chain joins TRBV28 and TRBJ1-2; a possible D gene is TRBD1 (6 bases). The CDR3 runs to 16 residues. Germline-derived CDR1 and CDR2 are MDHEN and SYDVKM. The V end lost 5 bases, the J end lost 3 bases, and 19 bases lay between the germline ends. This chain's CDR3 is CASSPPGVRLDYGYTF. CDR3 bases: TGTGCCAGCAGTCCACCAGGGGTCCGGCTGGACTATGGCTACACCTTC.